This T cell receptor (beta chain) is drawn from a study of shared clonotypes between healthy human individuals. General study points: At large depth, rarefaction still showed sorted-subset sequencing to be incomplete. Some clonotypes were shared by all four sorted-subset donors, while others were not shared. The non-shared ones had lower generation probabilities than the shared ones.

Germline V gene data show CDR1 as SGHRS and CDR2 as YFSETQ. The CDR3 runs to 14 residues. Remarks on this clone: The antigen is unknown. A much larger clone is a single base away; this may be a read error.

The protocol was immunoSEQ multiplex PCR, while the TCRdb copy is restricted to in-frame clones and leaves out a portion. Here the sample spans over 850,000 clones, around three quarters being singletons. The chain joins TRBV5-1 to TRBJ2-5; D is tentatively TRBD1 or TRBD2 (5 bases each). The J call may be wrong; the DNA end is better matched by TRBJ2-7. The material sequenced was memory CD4+ T cells from PBMCs. Stated subset: CD45RA-negative fraction. This sequence originates from a man aged 18 to 29 in good health. Some clones in this sample may be carry-over from other donors' samples. DNA for the CDR3: TGCGCCAGCAGCCCCCTGGAAGGGGAGATCGAGCAGTACTTC. The encoded protein is CASSPLEGEIEQYF.